The 29 T cell receptor beta chains reported below all come from one sample, sequenced in a study of blood T cell repertoires in COVID-19. Some clones are missing from TCRdb's copy, which holds only in-frame ones; the method was immunoSEQ multiplex PCR. The sample lists about 230,000 clones; more than 65% were seen once. Sequencing input: peripheral blood. The receptors stem from an elderly woman with acute or convalescent COVID-19.

This rearrangement joins TRBV21-1 to TRBJ1-5; TRBD1 reflects the table's D call only, with no check against the DNA. TRBV21-1 is marked as a pseudogene. CDR3 length equals 18 residues. The CDR3: CASSSRQGRQRQNQPQHF. The CDR3, as DNA: TGTGCCAGCAGCAGTCGACAGGGAAGGCAACGGCAAAATCAGCCCCAGCATTTT.

The chain combines TRBV18 with TRBJ2-7; possible D gene TRBD2, 7 bases. Trimming took 3 bases from V and 0 from J, leaving 12 bases between them. Germline CDR1 and CDR2: KGHSH and LQKENI. There are 15 residues in the CDR3. The DNA for the CDR3 is TGTGCCAGCTCACCCCCGGGGGGCCACTCCTACGAGCAGTACTTC. It codes for CASSPPGGHSYEQYF.

The chain joins TRBV3-1 (or the pseudogene TRBV3-2) to TRBJ1-4; unclear D gene. The ends were cut back, 0 bases at V and 11 bases at J, with 19 bases in the middle. Germline V gives CDR1 LGHDT, CDR2 YNNKEL (reference sequence). This CDR3 is built from 16 residues. CDR3 bases: TGTGCCAGCAGCCAAGATTATAGTCGGGCGGGCGGGAAACTGTTTTTT. This gives the protein CASSQDYSRAGGKLFF.

The sample holds a few counts of this clone. V gene TRBV5-4 combines with J gene TRBJ2-1, with D perhaps matching TRBD2 (5 bases). Trimming shortened V by 4 bases and J by 8 bases, and 16 bases separated the two germline ends. Per germline, CDR1 SGHNT and CDR2 YYREEE (reference sequence). The CDR3 runs to 14 residues. CDR3 in amino acids: CASSAGTYGDEQFF. The CDR3 DNA is TGTGCCAGCAGCGCCGGAACTTACGGGGATGAGCAGTTCTTC.

The rearrangement uses TRBV7-2 and TRBJ1-2, with 7 bases lining up with TRBD1. The CDR3 has 14 residues. V trimming: 6 bases; J trimming: 5 bases; junction bases outside the gene matches: 9. CDR1 and CDR2 from the germline V gene are SGHTA and FQGNSA. The CDR3 loop is CASRGQDRSYGYTF. DNA of the CDR3: TGTGCCAGCAGGGGGCAGGACAGGTCATATGGCTACACCTTC.

The rearrangement uses TRBV5-4 and TRBJ1-1, with D maybe TRBD1 (6 bases). Deletions cut 7 bases from V and 4 bases from J, with 20 bases between. Germline-derived CDR1 and CDR2 are SGHNT and YYREEE (reference sequence). CDR3 length: 15 residues. The CDR3 region is CASLRGGAEATEAFF. The CDR3 coding sequence is TGTGCCAGCCTTCGGGGGGGGGCTGAGGCCACTGAAGCTTTCTTT.

This chain links TRBV27 with TRBJ1-2; D may be TRBD1 (5 bases). The CDR3 runs 15 residues. The V gene's germline CDR1 is MNHEY and CDR2 SMNVEV (reference sequence). Between the trimmed V and J ends, which lost 1 base and 4 bases, there was a span of 13 bases. For the CDR3, the DNA is TGTGCCAGCAGTTTATGGCCTCAGGGAGGCTATGGCTACACCTTC. Translated: CASSLWPQGGYGYTF.

The chain is built from TRBV9 and TRBJ1-2; D gene unclear. With 3 bases removed from V and 8 bases from J, the gap between germline ends came to 17 bases. The germline gives CDR1 SGDLS, CDR2 YYNGEE. The CDR3 extends over 14 amino acids. CDR3 sequence reads: CASSGTSDQVGYTF. The CDR3 DNA reads as TGTGCCAGCAGCGGTACTTCCGATCAAGTGGGCTACACCTTC.

The rearrangement joins TRBV5-1 to TRBJ1-4; weak D call: TRBD1 (6 bases). Trimming removed 0 bases from V and 7 bases from J, with 13 bases in between. The length of the CDR3 is 15 residues. Germline lookup yields CDR1 SGHRS and CDR2 YFSETQ. CDR3 coding DNA: TGCGCCAGCAGCTTGGCCGGGGGGCGGGGTGAAAAACTGTTTTTT. As protein: CASSLAGGRGEKLFF.

This chain joins TRBV4-2 and TRBJ2-1; D not resolved. Germline CDR1 LGHNA, CDR2 YNFKEQ. The ends were cut back, 0 bases at V and 0 bases at J, with 6 bases in the middle. The CDR3 sequence is 15 residues long. CDR3 in amino acids: CASSQDKSSYNEQFF. The CDR3 DNA reads as TGTGCCAGCAGCCAAGATAAGAGCTCCTACAATGAGCAGTTCTTC.

The chain is built from TRBV7-8 and TRBJ2-2; 9 nucleotides agree with TRBD1. CDR1 SGHVS and CDR2 FQNEAQ come from the germline V gene. This CDR3 is built from 15 residues. Trimming took 2 bases from V and 6 from J; bases not matched to a gene: 4. The CDR3 sequence is CASSLPRTGAGELFF. CDR3 DNA: TGTGCCAGCAGCTTACCGAGGACAGGGGCCGGGGAGCTGTTTTTT.

The chain recombines TRBV29-1 with TRBJ2-5, with a possible D match to TRBD2 (5 bases). The CDR3 is made up of 14 amino acids. Germline V gene data show CDR1 as SQVTM and CDR2 as ANQGSEA. V gave up 3 bases and J gave up 5 bases, with 16 bases separating them. The CDR3 DNA follows: TGCAGCGTTGATATAGCGTCCTCTGGGGAGACCCAGTACTTC. Translating gives CSVDIASSGETQYF.

The chain has TRBV5-1 and TRBJ2-1; unclear D gene. Trimming took off 4 bases at V and 7 bases at J, with 18 bases between the two ends. Germline V CDR1 and CDR2: SGHRS, YFSETQ. The CDR3 consists of 15 residues. Written as DNA, the CDR3 is TGCGCCAGCAGCCTGAGCGAGAAGGCCAAAAATGAGCAGTTCTTC. Translating gives CASSLSEKAKNEQFF.

The chain combines TRBV10-3 with TRBJ1-2, with D unclear. The CDR3 extends over 14 amino acids. The V gene lost 3 bases and the J gene lost 6 bases, with 14 bases spanning the gap. Germline V lookup: CDR1 ENHRY, CDR2 SYGVKD. The CDR3 DNA reads TGTGCCATCAGTGAAAGGAGGGAAAGGGATGGCTACACCTTC. Amino acids: CAISERRERDGYTF.

The chain employs TRBV27 and TRBJ2-1; 8 bases fit TRBD1. CDR3 size: 14 residues. CDR1 and CDR2 (germline): MNHEY, SMNVEV (reference sequence). The trim removed 0 bases at V and 10 bases at J, leaving 5 bases unmatched. The chain's CDR3 is CASSLSTGAPEQFF. CDR3 coding DNA: TGTGCCAGCAGTTTATCGACAGGGGCCCCAGAGCAGTTCTTC.

A note on this clone: Other nucleotide sequences in the sample specify the same CDR3. The V and J genes are TRBV7-2 and TRBJ2-5; 13 nucleotides match TRBD2. Germline V gene data show CDR1 as SGHTA and CDR2 as FQGNSA. Unmatched junction bases numbered 1, after V lost 4 bases and J lost 2 bases. The CDR3 has 15 residues. CDR3 nucleotides: TGTGCCAGCAGCTCGGGACTAGCGGGGCAAGAGACCCAGTACTTC. Translated, it gives CASSSGLAGQETQYF.

V and J are TRBV10-1 and TRBJ1-1; 7 bases map to TRBD1. J lost 1 base, V lost 6 bases, and 8 bases had no gene match. The CDR3 consists of 15 residues. From germline, CDR1 is WNHNN and CDR2 SYGVQD (reference sequence). CDR3: CASRAATGENTEAFF. CDR3 in DNA: TGCGCCAGCAGGGCAGCCACAGGGGAGAACACTGAAGCTTTCTTT.

This clone was seen a handful of times. V usage is TRBV5-1 and J usage is TRBJ2-1; D uncertain. The CDR3 runs 12 residues. Germline V gene sequence: CDR1 SGHRS, CDR2 YFSETQ. Deletions cut 0 bases from V and 15 bases from J, with 13 bases between. The CDR3 nucleotides read TGCGCCAGCAGCTTGGATGGGCGAATATGGTTCTTC. Its protein is CASSLDGRIWFF.

The chain uses TRBV5-1 and TRBJ2-1, with D unclear. The CDR3 consists of 16 residues. V lost 4 bases to trimming and J lost 0 bases, with 14 bases between them. CDR1 is SGHRS and CDR2 is YFSETQ in the germline V gene. CDR3 nucleotides: TGCGCCAGCAGCGTCGTGACTGCACGCTCCTACAATGAGCAGTTCTTC. Amino acid sequence: CASSVVTARSYNEQFF.

The chain combines TRBV4-1 with TRBJ1-4, with D possibly being TRBD1 (5 bases). Per the germline V gene, CDR1 is MGHRA and CDR2 is YSYEKL. The CDR3 has 15 residues. Deletions cut 0 bases from V and 7 bases from J, with 12 bases between. The CDR3 nucleotides read TGCGCCAGCAGCCAAGAAGGCAGAAGGGGTGAAAAACTGTTTTTT. Protein sequence: CASSQEGRRGEKLFF.

This clone was seen a single time. The rearrangement joins TRBV11-3 to TRBJ2-2; TRBD2 is a possible D gene (7 bases). CDR3 length: 15 amino acids. Germline V gene sequence: CDR1 SGHNT, CDR2 YENEEA. The V end lost 5 bases, the J end lost 3 bases, and 13 bases lay between the germline ends. The CDR3 coding sequence is TGTGCCAGCAGCAGAGGGGGGGTAGACACCGGGGAGCTGTTTTTT. This encodes CASSRGGVDTGELFF.

The chain is built from TRBV24-1 and TRBJ1-2, with TRBD1 matching 8 bases. Germline V gene data show CDR1 as KGHDR and CDR2 as SFDVKD. V shed 0 bases and J 4 bases; nucleotides not matched to a gene: 6. The CDR3 covers 16 residues. The DNA for the CDR3 is TGTGCCACCAGTGATTTGCAGGGGACAGGAGGCTATGGCTACACCTTC. This sequence encodes CATSDLQGTGGYGYTF.

The V and J genes are TRBV5-6 and TRBJ1-1; perhaps TRBD1 as D (6 bases). CDR3 length: 12 amino acids. Deletions cut 7 bases from V and 4 bases from J, with 11 bases between. Per the germline V gene, CDR1 is SGHDT and CDR2 is YYEEEE. Here the CDR3 DNA reads TGTGCCAGCCTACAAGGGGGCACTGAAGCTTTCTTT. Amino acid sequence: CASLQGGTEAFF.

The chain links TRBV7-8 to TRBJ1-5; D is possibly TRBD1 (5 bases). The germline V gene encodes CDR1 SGHVS and CDR2 FQNEAQ. V was cut by 1 base and J by 5 bases, with 12 bases left in between. The CDR3 is made up of 15 amino acids. The CDR3 loop reads CASSLGTGGHQPQHF. In nucleotides, the CDR3 is TGTGCCAGCAGCTTAGGGACGGGGGGTCATCAGCCCCAGCATTTT.

In this sample, this clone turned up a few times. The chain combines TRBV29-1 with TRBJ1-1; tentative D call: TRBD1 (5 bases). Per germline, CDR1 SQVTM and CDR2 ANQGSEA. The CDR3 runs 15 residues. V lost 4 bases and J lost 5, with 20 bases in between. The CDR3 spells CSVGSGTLVGTEAFF. The CDR3 DNA reads TGCAGCGTTGGTTCAGGGACTCTGGTGGGGACTGAAGCTTTCTTT.

CDR3 region: CASSLVTSGNAEQFF. CDR3 DNA sequence: TGCGCCAGCAGCTTGGTTACTAGCGGGAACGCTGAGCAGTTCTTC. V and J are TRBV5-1 and TRBJ2-1, with 10 bases fitting TRBD2. J lost 9 bases, V lost 0 bases, and 6 bases had no gene match. The CDR3 has 15 amino acids. Germline V gene data show CDR1 as SGHRS and CDR2 as YFSETQ.

The chain combines TRBV3-1 (or the pseudogene TRBV3-2) with TRBJ2-3; 9 bases agree with TRBD2. After removal of 1 base from V and 5 bases from J, the junction contained 7 bases not matched to a gene. Germline CDR1 LGHDT, CDR2 YNNKEL (reference sequence). CDR3 length equals 16 residues. CDR3 region: CASSQAGGGARDTQYF. The CDR3 nucleotides are TGTGCCAGCAGCCAAGCGGGCGGGGGGGCCAGAGATACGCAGTATTTT.

About this clone itself: One end of the junction is discordant with germline, which a read error may explain. This chain connects TRBV14 to TRBJ2-1, with 7 nucleotides matching TRBD2. The CDR3 runs 13 residues. In germline, CDR1 is SGHDN, CDR2 FVKESK. CDR3 nucleotides: TGCACGAGCGGGGTATTCTCCTACAATGAGCAGTTCTTC. Translated: CTSGVFSYNEQFF.

The gene calls are TRBV5-4 and TRBJ2-2; the D gene is possibly TRBD1 (5 bases). Germline V gene sequence: CDR1 SGHNT, CDR2 YYREEE (reference sequence). The CDR3 is 14 amino acids. V was pared by 5 bases and J by 1 base, with 9 bases between. The DNA for the CDR3 is TGTGCCAGCAGTTCCGGACAGAACACCGGGGAGCTGTTTTTT. Translating gives CASSSGQNTGELFF.